This entry features one TCR beta chain sequence. What this receptor recognizes is not known. No quality values exist for individual bases; no much larger clone is one base distant. The source of the sample is a study of blood T cell repertoires in COVID-19 (dated by TCRdb to about 2020). Regarding the research as a whole: Samples from collaborators originated in the United States, Italy and Spain and spanned both the acute and convalescent phases of COVID-19. The material from the prospective study consisted of cDNA or gDNA derived from T cells, B-cell-depleted T cells, or PBMCs. Deeply sampled blood TCRbeta repertoires from subjects exposed to, actively infected with, or recovered from COVID-19 were included in the dataset. The repertoires were made available in a free public database intended to serve as a resource for research on the immune response to SARS-CoV-2. The samples were drawn from the first 160 participants of the ongoing ImmuneRACE study and from 950 to 1,500 subjects provided by 6 global collaborators. The sample metadata nearly always contained a de-identified subject ID, COVID-19 status, age in years and sex. HLA class I and class II types, where available, came from metadata supplied by the sample provider rather than from assay-based typing. The research as a whole found: Clinical and demographic metadata were provided uncurated, with the amount varying by source and participant.

V has 5 bases trimmed and J has 2 bases trimmed; junction bases matching no gene number 9. In the germline V gene, CDR1 corresponds to SGHNT and CDR2 to YENEEA. The CDR3 starts with the cysteine, ends with the phenylalanine, and has 16 residues. Only CDR3 DNA remains: 48 bases, in frame from the first base. Each collaborating institution followed its own protocols to collect whole blood in K2EDTA tubes. For TCRbeta analysis, collaborators shipped samples as frozen whole blood, isolated PBMCs, or DNA extracted from either of those sample types. TCRbeta CDR3 regions were amplified from genomic DNA using the immunoSEQ Assay, a bias-controlled multiplex PCR. Processing in the source paper ran as follows. Within the assay, amplification of reference gene primers was used to estimate how many nucleated cells each sample contained. To quantify the absolute abundance of each unique TCRbeta CDR3 rearrangement, sequence reads were collapsed and filtered. For each sample, productive Simpson clonality was calculated as the square root of Simpson's diversity index over productive rearrangements. TCRdb holds this immuneACCESS table with in-frame rearrangements only. Some clones are missing; in checked studies, unresolved V genes explain under half, and the rest has no known cause. V, J and clone size were drawn from that table, and D and trimming were deduced from the DNA. The sample table holds under 100,000 clones, of which 87% were seen once. 15% of the sample rests with the top ten.

The rearranged segments are TRBV11-3 and TRBJ2-5; the central 9 bases match TRBD2. The receptor was isolated from a male donor with acute or convalescent COVID-19. The sample comprised peripheral blood. The CDR3 has the sequence CASSPRGGRGQETQYF. The nucleotides read TGTGCCAGCAGCCCGCGGGGGGGGCGAGGGCAAGAGACCCAGTACTTC.